The rows below give T cell receptor beta chains drawn from one sample of a study of radiotherapy plus CTLA-4 blockade in lung cancer. Sequencing was performed with immunoSEQ multiplex PCR; in TCRdb, only in-frame clones are kept and a portion is missing. The sample lists 70,000 to 85,000 clones, 70% to 80% occurring once. This sample comprised peripheral blood, obtained from a patient treated with radiotherapy plus ipilimumab. These receptors originate from a human donor with non-small cell lung cancer whose response to radiotherapy plus ipilimumab could not be evaluated. CDR3s include the opening cysteine and the closing phenylalanine or tryptophan. D genes are given only for firm matches. Not every row has a clone size; where given, it reads once, few, many or a size class.

J gene: TRBJ2-7; V gene: TRBV6-5; clone size: NA; D gene: TRBD2; CDR3 protein: CASRDPGLDYEQYF; CDR3 DNA: TGTGCCAGCAGGGACCCGGGACTAGACTACGAGCAGTACTTC
J gene: TRBJ1-5; V gene: TRBV30; clone size: NA; D gene: NA; CDR3 protein: CAWSTQGNQPQHF; CDR3 DNA: TGTGCCTGGAGTACGCAGGGTAATCAGCCCCAGCATTTT
J gene: TRBJ2-1; V gene: TRBV28; clone size: NA; D gene: NA; CDR3 protein: CASSFGAGNEQFF; CDR3 DNA: TGTGCCAGCAGTTTTGGGGCAGGCAATGAGCAGTTCTTC
J gene: TRBJ1-2; V gene: TRBV10-3; clone size: NA; D gene: TRBD1; CDR3 protein: CAISIRDRGDNGYTF; CDR3 DNA: TGTGCCATCAGCATCCGGGACAGGGGCGACAATGGCTACACCTTC
J gene: TRBJ1-5; V gene: TRBV28; clone size: few; D gene: TRBD1; CDR3 protein: CASSLERGRSQPQHF; CDR3 DNA: TGTGCCAGCAGTTTGGAAAGGGGGCGCTCCCAGCCCCAGCATTTT
J gene: TRBJ2-2; V gene: TRBV6-6; clone size: many; D gene: NA; CDR3 protein: CASSYSSRDTGELFF; CDR3 DNA: TGTGCCAGCAGTTACTCTTCGCGGGACACCGGGGAGCTGTTTTTT
J gene: TRBJ2-3; V gene: TRBV4-1; clone size: few; D gene: NA; CDR3 protein: CASSQDGSETTDTQYF; CDR3 DNA: TGCGCCAGCAGCCAAGATGGCAGCGAAACCACAGATACGCAGTATTTT
J gene: TRBJ1-5; V gene: TRBV19; clone size: NA; D gene: TRBD1; CDR3 protein: CASSIPDRSHQPQHF; CDR3 DNA: TGTGCCAGTAGTATCCCGGACAGGAGTCATCAGCCCCAGCATTTT
J gene: TRBJ2-7; V gene: TRBV5-4; clone size: NA; D gene: TRBD2; CDR3 protein: CASRTGGGRIDEQYF; CDR3 DNA: TGTGCCAGCAGGACCGGGGGGGGTCGTATCGACGAGCAGTACTTC
J gene: TRBJ1-2; V gene: TRBV19; clone size: NA; D gene: TRBD1; CDR3 protein: CASSIGTDKHGYTF; CDR3 DNA: TGTGCCAGTAGTATCGGGACAGATAAACATGGCTACACCTTC
J gene: TRBJ2-2; V gene: TRBV10-1; clone size: NA; D gene: NA; CDR3 protein: CASRQGGNTGELFF; CDR3 DNA: TGCGCCAGCCGACAGGGAGGGAACACCGGGGAGCTGTTTTTT
J gene: TRBJ2-7; V gene: TRBV19; clone size: NA; D gene: TRBD1; CDR3 protein: CASSIGGQGTYEQYF; CDR3 DNA: TGTGCCAGTAGTATAGGGGGACAGGGGACCTACGAGCAGTACTTC
J gene: TRBJ1-1; V gene: TRBV5-1; clone size: NA; D gene: NA; CDR3 protein: CASSLAGGNTEAFF; CDR3 DNA: TGCGCCAGCAGCTTGGCCGGAGGCAACACTGAAGCTTTCTTT
J gene: TRBJ1-3; V gene: TRBV9; clone size: NA; D gene: NA; CDR3 protein: CASSASRGLSGNTIYF; CDR3 DNA: TGTGCCAGCAGCGCTAGTAGGGGCCTCTCTGGAAACACCATATATTTT
J gene: TRBJ2-3; V gene: TRBV7-9; clone size: once; D gene: TRBD1; CDR3 protein: CASSSGQGITDTQYF; CDR3 DNA: TGTGCCAGCAGCTCTGGACAGGGAATTACAGATACGCAGTATTTT
J gene: TRBJ1-1; V gene: TRBV28; clone size: few; D gene: TRBD1; CDR3 protein: CASRPGQMNTEAFF; CDR3 DNA: TGTGCCAGCAGACCGGGACAGATGAACACTGAAGCTTTCTTT
J gene: TRBJ1-1; V gene: TRBV19; clone size: many; D gene: NA; CDR3 protein: CASSVPGGFIMNTEAFF; CDR3 DNA: TGTGCCAGTAGTGTACCGGGGGGATTCATTATGAACACTGAAGCTTTCTTT
J gene: TRBJ1-1; V gene: TRBV4-1; clone size: NA; D gene: TRBD1; CDR3 protein: CASSLAGQGGGTEAFF; CDR3 DNA: TGCGCCAGCAGCCTCGCCGGACAGGGAGGGGGCACTGAAGCTTTCTTT
J gene: TRBJ1-2; V gene: TRBV6-5; clone size: NA; D gene: TRBD1; CDR3 protein: CASSVRDRGLYTF; CDR3 DNA: TGTGCCAGCAGTGTCCGGGACAGGGGCCTCTACACCTTC
J gene: TRBJ1-2; V gene: TRBV28; clone size: NA; D gene: TRBD1; CDR3 protein: CASSPTLGDSDHYTF; CDR3 DNA: TGTGCCAGCAGTCCAACGTTGGGGGACAGCGATCACTACACCTTC